This entry lists 29 T cell receptor beta chains sequenced from one sample in a study of early T cells in non-severe SARS-CoV-2 infection. TCRdb re-called the 5' RACE reads through MiXCR, storing one row per CDR3 protein. The sample carries 88,000 or so distinct CDR3 sequences, 15% recorded once. Sequenced input: whole blood. The receptor set was obtained from an adult who was a healthcare worker with PCR-confirmed SARS-CoV-2 infection or an uninfected control (not recorded which).

The chain recombines TRBV20-1 with TRBJ2-7; possibly TRBD1 or TRBD2 for D (5 bases each). The CDR3 consists of 13 residues. V was trimmed by 6 bases and J by 6 bases, leaving 18 bases between them. CDR1 DFQATT and CDR2 SNEGSKA come from the germline V gene (reference sequence). The CDR3 loop is CSAWDPADGEQYF. The CDR3 DNA sequence: TGCAGTGCGTGGGACCCCGCGGACGGCGAGCAGTACTTC.

A few counts support this clonotype. The chain combines TRBV7-8 with TRBJ2-5; 11 bases map to TRBD1. The CDR3 loop spans 14 amino acids. Germline trimming cut 5 bases from V and 5 bases from J; bases unmatched to any gene: 4. Germline values: CDR1 SGHVS, CDR2 FQNEAQ. CDR3 sequence reads: CASSQDRGRETQYF. The CDR3 DNA follows: TGTGCCAGCAGCCAGGACAGGGGGCGCGAGACCCAGTACTTC.

This clonotype was detected a few times. The chain links TRBV12-5 to TRBJ2-6; D uncertain. The CDR3 covers 13 residues. Per the germline V gene, CDR1 is LGHNT and CDR2 is FRNRAP. Between the trimmed V and J ends, which lost 8 bases and 1 base, there was a span of 6 bases. CDR3 sequence reads: CASMGSGANVLTF. CDR3 nucleotide sequence: TGTGCTAGTATGGGGTCTGGGGCCAACGTCCTGACTTTC.

This clonotype has a handful of counts. The genes are TRBV20-1 and TRBJ2-7, with D possibly matching TRBD2 (6 bases). Deletions cut 0 bases from V and 2 bases from J, with 11 bases between. The CDR3 spans 14 residues. The germline gives CDR1 DFQATT, CDR2 SNEGSKA (reference sequence). CDR3 nucleotides: TGCAGTGCTAGAGAGCCGGGACTTGCCTACGAGCAGTACTTC. This encodes CSAREPGLAYEQYF.

This chain links TRBV7-9 with TRBJ2-1; a weak D match, TRBD2 (5 bases). CDR1 is SEHNR, CDR2 FQNEAQ, per germline (reference sequence). CDR3 length: 11 amino acids. V was cut by 7 bases and J by 5 bases, with 6 bases left in between. For the CDR3, the DNA is TGTGCCAGCATGGGAGACAATGAGCAGTTCTTC. Amino acid sequence: CASMGDNEQFF.

The rearrangement joins TRBV9 to TRBJ1-1; D unresolved. The CDR3 is made up of 13 amino acids. Trimming shortened V by 0 bases and J by 6 bases, and 9 bases separated the two germline ends. Germline-derived CDR1 and CDR2 are SGDLS and YYNGEE. The CDR3 DNA reads TGTGCCAGCAGCGTAGGGGGAAGGGCTGAAGCTTTCTTT. Its protein is CASSVGGRAEAFF.

This clonotype was detected ten times or more. This chain joins TRBV18 and TRBJ1-1, with 12 bases fitting TRBD1. CDR1 is KGHSH and CDR2 is LQKENI in the germline V gene. This CDR3 comprises 17 residues. J lost 5 bases, V lost 3 bases, and 10 bases had no gene match. The CDR3 bases are TGTGCCAGCTCACCCTCCCGGGACAGGGGGCGGGGAACTGAAGCTTTCTTT. Its protein product is CASSPSRDRGRGTEAFF.

The DNA for the CDR3 is TGTGCCAGCAGTTTATGGTTAGCGGGAAGCTACGAGCAGTACTTC. Translated, it gives CASSLWLAGSYEQYF. V gene TRBV28 combines with J gene TRBJ2-7; 8 bases align to TRBD2. The V segment lost 0 bases and the J segment 3 bases; nucleotides outside the gene matches: 4. CDR3 length equals 15 residues. Per germline, CDR1 MDHEN and CDR2 SYDVKM.

Written as DNA, the CDR3 is TGTGCCAGCAGCTGGAGTCGGCTAGCGGGAGCTGGCGTTCGGAGTGAGCAGTTCTTC. It translates to CASSWSRLAGAGVRSEQFF. The chain joins TRBV6-1 to TRBJ2-1; 10 nucleotides agree with TRBD2. After removal of 6 bases from V and 9 bases from J, the junction contained 23 bases not matched to a gene. The CDR3 runs to 19 residues. Germline-derived CDR1 and CDR2 are MNHNS and SASEGT.

CDR3 region: CAWSLGWSDTEAFF. CDR3 DNA: TGTGCCTGGAGCTTAGGGTGGAGCGACACTGAAGCTTTCTTT. V gene TRBV30 combines with J gene TRBJ1-1, with D unclear. This CDR3 is built from 14 residues. Germline V gene data show CDR1 as GTSNPN and CDR2 as SVGIG (reference sequence). V lost 3 bases, J lost 3 bases, and 14 bases lay in between.

The V and J genes are TRBV6-1 and TRBJ2-2, with D perhaps being TRBD1 or TRBD2 (5 bases each). The germline V gene has CDR1 MNHNS and CDR2 SASEGT. The V end was cut by 6 bases, the J end by 6 bases, with 14 bases between. There are 14 residues in the CDR3. The CDR3 DNA follows: TGTGCCAGCAGAGGACTCATGGGACCCGGGGAGCTGTTTTTT. Translation gives CASRGLMGPGELFF.

This clonotype was observed a few times. The CDR3 spells CASSFRSRRVYNEQFF. CDR3 DNA sequence: TGTGCCAGCAGCTTTAGAAGTCGCCGAGTTTACAATGAGCAGTTCTTC. The chain employs TRBV7-2 and TRBJ2-1; D gene ambiguous. Germline V gene lookup returns CDR1 SGHTA and CDR2 FQGNSA. V gave up 3 bases and J gave up 4 bases, with 16 bases separating them. This CDR3 region has 16 residues.

The chain links TRBV6-5 to TRBJ2-1; D could derive from TRBD1 or TRBD2 (5 bases each). Deletions cut 6 bases from V and 12 bases from J, with 12 bases between. The germline V gene encodes CDR1 MNHEY and CDR2 SVGAGI. The CDR3 totals 11 residues. CDR3 bases: TGTGCCAGCAGGTACGGGACCACGCAGTTCTTC. It yields the protein CASRYGTTQFF.

This chain links TRBV18 with TRBJ1-1; D gene uncertain. The germline CDR1 and CDR2 sequences are KGHSH and LQKENI. Trimming took off 5 bases at V and 4 bases at J, with 17 bases between the two ends. The CDR3 extends over 15 amino acids. In nucleotides, the CDR3 is TGTGCCAGCTCATCCCTGACGGGAAGCGGCACTGAAGCTTTCTTT. Its translation: CASSSLTGSGTEAFF.

This clonotype was counted only a few times. CDR3 loop: CASSLEGQLYTEAFF. The CDR3 DNA reads as TGTGCCAGCAGCTTAGAAGGACAGCTGTACACTGAAGCTTTCTTT. The chain is built from TRBV11-2 and TRBJ1-1; D perhaps matches TRBD1 (6 bases). The CDR3 is 15 amino acids. V lost 0 bases to trimming and J lost 3 bases, with 11 bases between them. Germline V gives CDR1 SGHAT, CDR2 FQNNGV.

The J gene is TRBJ1-1, the V gene TRBV7-6, with D tentatively TRBD1 (6 bases). Germline CDR1 reads SGHVS; CDR2 reads FNYEAQ. There are 16 residues in the CDR3. V was trimmed by 5 bases and J by 1 base, leaving 17 bases between them. As DNA, the CDR3 is TGTGCCAGCAGCCGCTCTTATGGGGGCCGGAACACTGAAGCTTTCTTT. Translation: CASSRSYGGRNTEAFF. The full variable domain, rest sourced from reference TRBV7-6 and TRBJ1-1, is GAGVSQSPRYKVTKRGQDVALRCDPISGHVSLYWYRQALGQGPEFLTYFNYEAQQDKSGLPNDRFSAERPEGSISTLTIQRTEQRDSAMYRCASSRSYGGRNTEAFFGQGTRLTVV.

The V gene is TRBV3-1, the J gene TRBJ1-5; 9 nucleotides align to TRBD1. The CDR3 loop spans 14 amino acids. Per germline, CDR1 LGHDT and CDR2 YNNKEL (reference sequence). J was trimmed by 8 bases and V by 2 bases; bases with no gene match: 4. The CDR3 loop is CASSQTGGLEPQHF. In nucleotides, the CDR3 is TGTGCCAGCAGCCAAACAGGGGGCCTGGAGCCCCAGCATTTT.

This clonotype showed up many times. The genes are TRBV4-1 and TRBJ2-4; unclear D gene. The germline V and J ends were trimmed by 0 bases and 0 bases, with 3 bases remaining between them. Germline CDR1 MGHRA, CDR2 YSYEKL. The CDR3 is made up of 14 amino acids. The CDR3, as DNA: TGCGCCAGCAGCCAAGATACAGCCAAAAACATTCAGTACTTC. Translating gives CASSQDTAKNIQYF.

This clonotype was detected a few times. J is TRBJ1-2 and V is TRBV29-1, with 12 bases fitting TRBD1. J was trimmed by 8 bases and V by 6 bases; bases with no gene match: 1. Germline CDR1 SQVTM, CDR2 ANQGSEA. The CDR3 spans 11 residues. CDR3 coding DNA: TGCAGCGTAGGGACAGGGGGCGGCTACACCTTC. Its translation: CSVGTGGGYTF. The full variable domain, rest sourced from reference TRBV29-1 and TRBJ1-2, is SAVISQKPSRDICQRGTSLTIQCQVDSQVTMMFWYRQQPGQSLTLIATANQGSEATYESGFVIDKFPISRPNLTFSTLTVSNMSPEDSSIYLCSVGTGGGYTFGSGTRLTVV.

J is TRBJ2-1 and V is TRBV6-2 or TRBV6-3; TRBD2 agrees at 11 bases. CDR1 is MNHEY and CDR2 is SVGEGT in the germline V gene. The CDR3 is 15 residues long. The J segment lost 8 bases and the V segment lost 6 bases, leaving 9 bases of the junction unmatched. CDR3 loop: CASRGGLAGGDEQFF. The CDR3 DNA reads TGTGCCAGCAGGGGGGGCCTAGCGGGAGGCGATGAGCAGTTCTTC.

V gene TRBV20-1 combines with J gene TRBJ2-7; D unclear. The V and J ends lost 2 bases and 3 bases respectively, with 11 bases between them. Looked up from germline, CDR1 is DFQATT and CDR2 is SNEGSKA (reference sequence). The CDR3 length is 13 residues. The CDR3 is CSARFGNVYEQYF. The CDR3 DNA sequence: TGCAGTGCTAGATTTGGTAATGTCTACGAGCAGTACTTC.

This clonotype was recorded a few times. The chain combines TRBV20-1 with TRBJ2-3; D is possibly TRBD1 or TRBD2 (5 bases each). Germline CDR1 reads DFQATT; CDR2 reads SNEGSKA (reference sequence). Trimming removed 3 bases from V and 0 bases from J, with 10 bases in between. This CDR3 has 14 residues. The CDR3 DNA reads TGCAGTGCTAGGAGGGGTGGCAGCACAGATACGCAGTATTTT. This gives the protein CSARRGGSTDTQYF.

Only a few counts were recorded for this clonotype. The rearrangement joins TRBV7-9 to TRBJ1-6, with a weak D call TRBD1 (6 bases). Germline V gene lookup returns CDR1 SEHNR and CDR2 FQNEAQ (reference sequence). The CDR3 covers 16 residues. With 5 bases removed from V and 0 bases from J, the gap between germline ends came to 11 bases. The CDR3 DNA is TGTGCCAGCAGCCCCACAGGGAGCTCCTATAATTCACCCCTCCACTTT. Translating it yields CASSPTGSSYNSPLHF. Full variable domain (rest looked up from reference TRBV7-9 and TRBJ1-6): DTGVSQNPRHKITKRGQNVTFRCDPISEHNRLYWYRQTLGQGPEFLTYFQNEAQLEKSRLLSDRFSAERPKGSFSTLEIQRTEQGDSAMYLCASSPTGSSYNSPLHFGNGTRLTVT.

J is TRBJ2-2 and V is TRBV20-1; no clear D. Germline lookup yields CDR1 DFQATT and CDR2 SNEGSKA (reference sequence). This CDR3 contains 13 residues. V dropped 2 bases and J dropped 1 base, with 5 bases sitting between them. The CDR3 loop is CSARSQNTGELFF. CDR3 nucleotide sequence: TGCAGTGCTAGAAGCCAGAACACCGGGGAGCTGTTTTTT.

This chain joins TRBV20-1 and TRBJ2-3; D gene uncertain. Trimming shortened V by 2 bases and J by 5 bases, and 14 bases separated the two germline ends. The CDR3 is 14 residues long. The germline V gene encodes CDR1 DFQATT and CDR2 SNEGSKA (reference sequence). CDR3 in DNA: TGCAGTGCTAGAAACACTCGAACACAAGATACGCAGTATTTT. Translated: CSARNTRTQDTQYF.

This clonotype has just a few counts. The chain recombines TRBV6-2 or TRBV6-3 with TRBJ2-1; D might be TRBD2 (5 bases). The germline gives CDR1 MNHEY, CDR2 SVGEGT. The length of the CDR3 is 13 residues. V was shortened by 8 bases and J by 6 bases, with 14 bases between the two germline ends. The CDR3 DNA is TGTGCCAGCTGGGAGTTTGGGGTCAATGAGCAGTTCTTC. Its translation: CASWEFGVNEQFF.

This chain links TRBV7-4 with TRBJ2-1, with TRBD2 matching 11 bases. The V gene end was trimmed by 6 bases and the J gene end by 4 bases; junction bases not matched to a gene: 5. CDR3 size: 15 residues. CDR1 and CDR2 from the germline V gene are SGHVT and SQSDAQ. The CDR3 protein is CASRVTSGDYNEQFF. The CDR3 DNA follows: TGTGCCAGCAGAGTGACTAGCGGGGATTACAATGAGCAGTTCTTC.

This clonotype appeared a few times. The chain recombines TRBV24-1 with TRBJ2-3; 8 positions agree with TRBD1. From germline, CDR1 is KGHDR and CDR2 SFDVKD. The trim removed 5 bases at V and 3 bases at J, leaving 6 bases unmatched. The CDR3 is 15 amino acids. CDR3 in amino acids: CATSGRQGITDTQYF. The CDR3 DNA is TGTGCCACCAGTGGCAGACAGGGGATAACAGATACGCAGTATTTT.

Many counts were recorded for this clonotype. The V and J genes are TRBV20-1 and TRBJ2-1; TRBD2 matches 8 bases. J lost 4 bases, V lost 3 bases, and 8 bases had no gene match. Germline CDR1 is DFQATT and CDR2 is SNEGSKA (reference sequence). This CDR3 has 15 amino acids. The CDR3 DNA reads as TGCAGTGCTAGCGAAACTAGCGGCGCTTACAATGAGCAGTTCTTC. It translates to CSASETSGAYNEQFF.